This T cell receptor beta chain was profiled in a study of cytomegalovirus exposure and HLA in healthy donors. Points from the study as a whole: Confirmation was obtained in vitro that a few CMV-associated chains are specific for CMV antigens. Later analysis demonstrated an association between a missense DCLRE1C variant and TCR beta V- and J-gene trimming. About 87% or about 30% of the time was how often most TCR beta V segments were productive, according to an earlier analysis. Certain sequence variants were highly shared and formed a cluster, and this cluster was likely a sequencing artifact.

This CDR3 comprises 17 residues. The trim removed 1 base at V and 3 bases at J, leaving 9 bases unmatched. Germline V gene data show CDR1 as SGHDT and CDR2 as YYEEEE. Details on this clone: Its target is unknown.

It was with 60 Vbeta and 13 Jbeta primers that the PCR ran. TCRdb keeps only in-frame clones here, not all; method: immunoSEQ multiplex PCR. The table has approximately 140,000 clones, about 86% seen once. This sequence was found in a man younger than 35 in good health and CMV-seronegative. This chain uses TRBV5-6 with TRBJ1-2, with 10 bases identical to TRBD1. The specimen was PBMCs. CDR3 protein: CASSLFVTGGIDYGYTF. The CDR3 region has the DNA TGTGCCAGCAGCTTGTTCGTGACAGGGGGCATCGACTATGGCTACACCTTC.